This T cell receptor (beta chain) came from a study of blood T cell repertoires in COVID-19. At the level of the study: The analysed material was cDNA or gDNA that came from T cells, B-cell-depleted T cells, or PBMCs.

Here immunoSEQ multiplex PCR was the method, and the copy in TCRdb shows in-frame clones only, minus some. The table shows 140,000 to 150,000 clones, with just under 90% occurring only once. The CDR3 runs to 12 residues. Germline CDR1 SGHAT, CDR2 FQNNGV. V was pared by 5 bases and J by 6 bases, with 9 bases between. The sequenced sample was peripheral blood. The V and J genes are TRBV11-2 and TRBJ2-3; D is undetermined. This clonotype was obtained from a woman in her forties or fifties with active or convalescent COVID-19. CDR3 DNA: TGTGCCAGCAGCCATTCGAGGGATACGCAGTATTTT. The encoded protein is CASSHSRDTQYF. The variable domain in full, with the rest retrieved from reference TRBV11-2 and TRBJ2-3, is EAGVAQSPRYKIIEKRQSVAFWCNPISGHATLYWYQQILGQGPKLLIQFQNNGVVDDSQLPKDRFSAERLKGVDSTLKIQPAKLEDSAVYLCASSHSRDTQYFGPGTRLTVL.